This T cell receptor (beta chain) was captured by sequencing in a study of graft-versus-host responses after intestinal transplantation. The method was immunoSEQ multiplex PCR; TCRdb's version includes in-frame clones alone and lacks a portion of them. This table has about 120,000 clones, roughly nine tenths appearing once. Concerning this clone: What it binds is unknown.

This receptor was identified in a human donor who received an intestinal transplant. The sequences come from unstimulated CD4+ T cells sorted from spleen or lymph node cells, collected before intestinal transplant.

CDR3 sequence (DNA): TGCAGCGTTGGTGGTCAGGAAATAAATCTCTCTGGGGCCAACGTCCTGACTTTC. This sequence encodes CSVGGQEINLSGANVLTF. The rearrangement uses TRBV29-1 and TRBJ2-6; no reliable D call. This CDR3 comprises 18 residues. Germline-derived CDR1 and CDR2 are SQVTM and ANQGSEA. The germline V and J ends were trimmed by 4 bases and 0 bases, with 19 bases remaining between them.